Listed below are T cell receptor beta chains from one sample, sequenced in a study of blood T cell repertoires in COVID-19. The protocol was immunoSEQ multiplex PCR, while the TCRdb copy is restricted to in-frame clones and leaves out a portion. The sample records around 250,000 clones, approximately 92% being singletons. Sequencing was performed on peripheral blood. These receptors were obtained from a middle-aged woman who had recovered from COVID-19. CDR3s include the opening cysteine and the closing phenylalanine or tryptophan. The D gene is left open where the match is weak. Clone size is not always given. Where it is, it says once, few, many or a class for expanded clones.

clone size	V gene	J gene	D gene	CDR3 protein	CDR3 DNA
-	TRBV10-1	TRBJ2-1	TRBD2	CASQASGNHNEQFF	TGCGCCAGCCAGGCTAGCGGGAACCACAATGAGCAGTTCTTC
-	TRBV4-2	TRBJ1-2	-	CASSHAGAGDYGYTF	TGTGCCAGCAGCCACGCTGGGGCAGGGGACTATGGCTACACCTTC
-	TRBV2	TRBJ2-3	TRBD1	CASTQGELGADTQYF	TGTGCCAGCACTCAGGGGGAATTGGGTGCAGATACGCAGTATTTT
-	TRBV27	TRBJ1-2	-	CASSFRSGENGYTF	TGTGCCAGCAGTTTTAGGTCGGGGGAGAATGGCTACACCTTC
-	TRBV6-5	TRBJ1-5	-	CASSYSRHSNQPQHF	TGTGCCAGCAGTTACTCGAGGCATAGCAATCAGCCCCAGCATTTT
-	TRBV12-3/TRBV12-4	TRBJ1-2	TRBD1	CASTMGTVYGYTF	TGTGCCAGCACTATGGGGACAGTATATGGCTACACCTTC
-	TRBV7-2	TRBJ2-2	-	CAMNSGANTGELFF	TGTGCCATGAATTCGGGAGCGAACACCGGGGAGCTGTTTTTT
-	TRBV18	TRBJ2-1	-	CASSPSGDEQFF	TGTGCCAGCTCACCATCGGGGGATGAGCAGTTCTTC
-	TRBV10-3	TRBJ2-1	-	CAIWSGTQYNEQFF	TGTGCCATCTGGTCCGGGACTCAATACAATGAGCAGTTCTTC
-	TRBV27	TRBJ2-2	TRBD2	CASSLRGESTGELFF	TGTGCCAGCAGTTTACGGGGGGAGTCCACCGGGGAGCTGTTTTTT
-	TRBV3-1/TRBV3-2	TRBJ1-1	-	CASSREVSVNTEAFF	TGTGCCAGCAGCCGGGAGGTATCGGTGAACACTGAAGCTTTCTTT
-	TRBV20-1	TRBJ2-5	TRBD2	CSATGTSHF	TGCAGTGCCACTGGGACTAGTCACTTC
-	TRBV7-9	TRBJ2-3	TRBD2	CASSRLAGGIGGTDTQYF	TGTGCCAGCAGCCGACTAGCGGGAGGTATCGGGGGAACAGATACGCAGTATTTT
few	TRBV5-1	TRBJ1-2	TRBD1	CASSLGQGVHGYTF	TGCGCCAGCAGCTTGGGACAGGGAGTGCATGGCTACACCTTC
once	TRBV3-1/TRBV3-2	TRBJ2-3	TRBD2	CASSQGRSSGRADTQYF	TGTGCCAGCAGCCAAGGGAGGTCAAGCGGGAGGGCAGATACGCAGTATTTT
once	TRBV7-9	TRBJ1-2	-	CASSLNVGGLIYGYTF	TGTGCCAGCAGCTTAAATGTTGGCGGGCTCATCTATGGCTACACCTTC
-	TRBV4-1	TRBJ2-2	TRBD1	CASSLDRVSPGELFF	TGCGCCAGCAGCCTCGACAGGGTTTCACCCGGGGAGCTGTTTTTT
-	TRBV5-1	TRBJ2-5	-	CASSLGGQETQYF	TGCGCCAGCAGTCTCGGGGGGCAGGAGACCCAGTACTTC
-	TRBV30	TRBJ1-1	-	CAWAGTPNTEAFF	TGTGCCTGGGCCGGGACACCGAACACTGAAGCTTTCTTT
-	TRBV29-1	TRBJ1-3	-	CSAAERDNTGNTIYF	TGCAGCGCTGCTGAAAGAGACAATACTGGAAACACCATATATTTT
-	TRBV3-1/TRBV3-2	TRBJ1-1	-	CASSPASMNTEAFF	TGTGCCAGCAGCCCCGCCTCTATGAACACTGAAGCTTTCTTT
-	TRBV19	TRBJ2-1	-	CASSISLGNEQFF	TGTGCCAGTAGTATAAGCCTAGGCAATGAGCAGTTCTTC
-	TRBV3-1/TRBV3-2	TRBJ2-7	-	CASSQGAGGKQYF	TGTGCCAGCAGCCAAGGGGCCGGGGGTAAGCAGTACTTC
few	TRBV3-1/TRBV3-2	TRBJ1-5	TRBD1	CASSRGTGDQPQHF	TGTGCCAGCAGCCGGGGGACAGGGGATCAGCCCCAGCATTTT
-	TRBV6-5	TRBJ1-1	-	CASSYSRRLNTEAFF	TGTGCCAGCAGTTACTCGAGGCGCTTGAACACTGAAGCTTTCTTT
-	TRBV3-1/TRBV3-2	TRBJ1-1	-	CASSQGIQTDREAFF	TGTGCCAGCAGCCAAGGCATACAAACAGACCGGGAAGCTTTCTTT
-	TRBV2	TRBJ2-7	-	CASRLATETTHEQYF	TGTGCCAGCCGTCTCGCGACCGAAACTACACACGAGCAGTACTTC
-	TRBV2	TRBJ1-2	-	CASSVNREGDGYTF	TGTGCCAGCAGTGTAAACAGGGAAGGGGATGGCTACACCTTC
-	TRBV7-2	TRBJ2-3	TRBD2	CASSFKASGTDTQYF	TGTGCCAGCAGCTTTAAGGCTAGCGGTACAGATACGCAGTATTTT
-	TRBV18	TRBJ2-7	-	CASSQPGGRGTYEQYF	TGTGCCAGCTCGCAACCGGGGGGCAGGGGAACCTACGAGCAGTACTTC
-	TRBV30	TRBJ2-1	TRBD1	CAWSVDSPGTGGNEQFF	TGTGCCTGGAGTGTAGACTCTCCTGGGACAGGGGGGAATGAGCAGTTCTTC
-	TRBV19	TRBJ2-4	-	CASSIVGGAKNIQYF	TGTGCCAGTAGTATAGTCGGAGGGGCCAAAAACATTCAGTACTTC
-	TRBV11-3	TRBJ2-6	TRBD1	CASSPGQENSGANVLTF	TGTGCCAGCAGCCCCGGACAGGAGAACTCTGGGGCCAACGTCCTGACTTTC
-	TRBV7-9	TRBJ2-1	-	CASRGRNLNEQFF	TGTGCCAGCAGGGGGAGGAATCTCAATGAGCAGTTCTTC
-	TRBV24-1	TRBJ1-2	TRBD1	CATSDDPGQGDGYTF	TGTGCCACCAGTGATGACCCGGGACAGGGGGATGGCTACACCTTC
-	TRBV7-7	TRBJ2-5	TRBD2	CASSLDTGGYETQYF	TGTGCCAGCAGCTTAGATACGGGGGGGTACGAGACCCAGTACTTC
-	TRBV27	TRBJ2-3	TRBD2	CASSLSGSTDTQYF	TGTGCCAGCAGTCTTAGCGGGAGCACAGATACGCAGTATTTT
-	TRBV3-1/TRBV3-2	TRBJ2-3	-	CASSQDLPSHTDTQYF	TGTGCCAGCAGCCAAGACCTTCCGAGCCACACAGATACGCAGTATTTT
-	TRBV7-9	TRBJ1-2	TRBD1	CASSFPGQGAGGYTF	TGTGCCAGCAGCTTTCCGGGACAGGGGGCGGGTGGCTACACCTTC
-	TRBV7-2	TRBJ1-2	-	CASSLMLSGYTF	TGTGCCAGCAGCTTAATGCTGAGTGGCTACACCTTC
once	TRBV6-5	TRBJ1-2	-	CASSPYGGGADGYTF	TGTGCCAGCAGTCCTTATGGAGGGGGGGCGGATGGCTACACCTTC
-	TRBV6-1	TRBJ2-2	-	CASSDRAGELFF	TGTGCCAGCAGTGACAGGGCCGGGGAGCTGTTTTTT
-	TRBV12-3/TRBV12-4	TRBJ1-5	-	CASSRGGRQPQHF	TGTGCCAGCAGCCGAGGGGGACGACAGCCCCAGCATTTT
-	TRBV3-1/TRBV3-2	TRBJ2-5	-	CASSQRLTQETQYF	TGTGCCAGCAGCCAACGACTAACCCAAGAGACCCAGTACTTC
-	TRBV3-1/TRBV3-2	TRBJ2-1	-	CASSSGVGEQFF	TGTGCCAGCAGTTCAGGGGTCGGTGAGCAGTTCTTC
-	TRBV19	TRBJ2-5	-	CASSISYQETQYF	TGTGCCAGTAGTATTTCGTACCAAGAGACCCAGTACTTC
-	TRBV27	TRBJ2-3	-	CASSPSLTPDTQYF	TGTGCCAGCAGCCCCAGTCTTACCCCAGATACGCAGTATTTT
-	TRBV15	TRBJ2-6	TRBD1	CATSVRDRGGVGANVLTF	TGTGCCACCAGCGTTCGGGACAGGGGTGGAGTTGGGGCCAACGTCCTGACTTTC
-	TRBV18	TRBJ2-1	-	CASSLGLVPYNEQFF	TGTGCCAGCTCACTCGGTTTAGTCCCCTACAATGAGCAGTTCTTC
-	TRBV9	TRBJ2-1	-	CASSVVIRAEQFF	TGTGCCAGCAGCGTGGTCATCAGGGCTGAGCAGTTCTTC
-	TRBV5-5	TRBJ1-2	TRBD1	CASSSIRGYSYGYTF	TGTGCCAGCAGCTCAATCAGGGGGTATAGCTATGGCTACACCTTC
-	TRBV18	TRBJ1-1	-	CASSPLGVMNTEAFF	TGTGCCAGCTCACCATTAGGGGTGATGAACACTGAAGCTTTCTTT
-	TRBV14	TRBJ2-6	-	CASSQVGGAGANVLTF	TGTGCCAGCAGCCAAGTCGGAGGGGCTGGGGCCAACGTCCTGACTTTC
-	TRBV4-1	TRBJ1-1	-	CASSQDSGRKKAFF	TGCGCCAGCAGCCAAGATTCTGGCAGGAAAAAAGCTTTCTTT
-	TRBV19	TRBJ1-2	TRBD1	CASTRPSGQGAYGYTF	TGTGCCAGTACCCGACCCTCGGGACAGGGGGCATATGGCTACACCTTC
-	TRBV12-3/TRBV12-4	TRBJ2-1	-	CASSLASYNEQFF	TGTGCCAGCAGCCTAGCGTCCTACAATGAGCAGTTCTTC
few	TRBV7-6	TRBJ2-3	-	CASSPGWRGKGDTQYF	TGTGCCAGCAGCCCGGGGTGGAGAGGGAAGGGTGATACGCAGTATTTT